The 18 T cell receptor beta chains below all came from one sample that was sequenced in a study of blood T cell repertoires in COVID-19. TCRdb's copy holds only in-frame clones and misses some; the assay was immunoSEQ multiplex PCR. This table holds 100,000 to 140,000 clones, roughly 84% found once. Material: peripheral blood. The receptors originated from a human donor in a cohort sampled during active COVID-19.

V gene TRBV19 combines with J gene TRBJ2-5; no definite D call. The CDR3 has 12 residues. V was pared by 8 bases and J by 4 bases, with 11 bases between. From germline, CDR1 is LNHDA and CDR2 SQIVND (reference sequence). The CDR3 protein is CASAGPGETQYF. CDR3 in DNA: TGTGCCAGTGCAGGCCCAGGAGAGACCCAGTACTTC.

This clone was seen only a few times. The rearrangement links TRBV19 to TRBJ1-2; TRBD1 agrees at 7 bases. The V gene end was trimmed by 7 bases and the J gene end by 0 bases; junction bases not matched to a gene: 17. Germline V gene data show CDR1 as LNHDA and CDR2 as SQIVND (reference sequence). This CDR3 contains 18 residues. This CDR3 is CASTTGRQGPQSNYGYTF. The CDR3 region has the DNA TGTGCCAGTACCACAGGGCGACAGGGACCCCAGTCTAACTATGGCTACACCTTC.

The genes are TRBV19 and TRBJ1-1, with D unclear. The CDR3 loop spans 13 amino acids. Trimming shortened V by 2 bases and J by 3 bases, and 7 bases separated the two germline ends. Germline CDR1 LNHDA, CDR2 SQIVND (reference sequence). CDR3 sequence (DNA): TGTGCCAGTAGTATAAACGGAGACACTGAAGCTTTCTTT. Residues: CASSINGDTEAFF.

This clone appeared a single time. V and J are TRBV19 and TRBJ1-5; D may be TRBD1 (5 bases). The germline V gene encodes CDR1 LNHDA and CDR2 SQIVND (reference sequence). Trimming shortened V by 7 bases and J by 0 bases, and 10 bases separated the two germline ends. The CDR3 covers 14 residues. The CDR3 sequence: CASIKGNSNQPQHF. CDR3 sequence (DNA): TGTGCCAGTATCAAGGGGAATAGCAATCAGCCCCAGCATTTT.

The rearrangement uses TRBV27 and TRBJ2-7; the D is unclear. Germline loops: CDR1 MNHEY, CDR2 SMNVEV (reference sequence). The CDR3 extends over 14 amino acids. Trimming took 0 bases from V and 4 from J, leaving 10 bases between them. In DNA, the CDR3 is TGTGCCAGCAGTTTATCGTCTGGCATTTACGAGCAGTACTTC. This translates into CASSLSSGIYEQYF.

With regard to this clone: In the same sample, other DNA sequences code for this CDR3. The V call is TRBV5-1, the J call TRBJ2-3; D call uncertain. The CDR3 covers 13 residues. V gave up 1 base and J gave up 0 bases, with 3 bases separating them. The germline V gene encodes CDR1 SGHRS and CDR2 YFSETQ. The CDR3 DNA is TGCGCCAGCAGCTTGCCGAGCACAGATACGCAGTATTTT. Its translation is CASSLPSTDTQYF.

The chain carries TRBV3-1 (or the pseudogene TRBV3-2) and TRBJ2-3, with 11 bases aligning to TRBD2. CDR3 length equals 16 residues. In germline, CDR1 is LGHDT, CDR2 YNNKEL (reference sequence). V lost 1 base, J lost 6 bases, and 6 bases stayed unmatched. The CDR3 loop is CASSQAASGRSDTQYF. CDR3 coding DNA: TGTGCCAGCAGCCAAGCTGCTAGCGGGAGGTCCGATACGCAGTATTTT.

This chain links TRBV6-6 with TRBJ1-4, with TRBD1 matching over 10 bases. CDR3 length equals 13 residues. Per the germline V gene, CDR1 is MNHNY and CDR2 is SVGAGI (reference sequence). After removal of 5 bases from V and 11 bases from J, the junction contained 5 bases not matched to a gene. The CDR3 loop reads CASSLGQGGKLFF. CDR3 DNA: TGTGCCAGCAGTCTAGGACAGGGGGGGAAACTGTTTTTT.

V usage is TRBV2 and J usage is TRBJ2-5; the D is unclear. V lost 5 bases and J lost 2, with 12 bases in between. Germline CDR1 SNHLY, CDR2 FYNNEI. There are 14 residues in the CDR3. The chain's CDR3 is CASSRQKTQETQYF. For the CDR3, the DNA is TGTGCCAGCAGTAGACAAAAAACTCAAGAGACCCAGTACTTC.

Only a few counts were recorded for this clone. The V gene is TRBV5-1, the J gene TRBJ2-3; 8 bases fit TRBD1. Germline loops: CDR1 SGHRS, CDR2 YFSETQ. This CDR3 has 16 residues. V lost 4 bases and J lost 6; bases outside the gene matches: 13. Here the CDR3 reads CASSVGQDRVGDTQYF. DNA for the CDR3: TGCGCCAGCAGCGTTGGGCAGGACAGGGTCGGCGATACGCAGTATTTT.

The chain joins TRBV7-2 to TRBJ2-1; D is undetermined. CDR1 is SGHTA, CDR2 FQGNSA, per germline. V lost 1 base, J lost 8 bases, and 15 bases lay in between. The CDR3 is 15 amino acids. In nucleotides, the CDR3 is TGTGCCAGCAGCTTAGAGTGGGCCCCACAGTATGAGCAGTTCTTC. Its protein is CASSLEWAPQYEQFF.

This sequence joins TRBV27 and TRBJ1-6, with 7 nucleotides matching TRBD1. The V gene end was trimmed by 5 bases and the J gene end by 5 bases; junction bases not matched to a gene: 6. The CDR3 sequence is 15 residues long. The germline V gene encodes CDR1 MNHEY and CDR2 SMNVEV (reference sequence). As DNA, the CDR3 is TGTGCCAGCAGTACCGTTACAGGGGATAATTCACCCCTCCACTTT. Translation gives CASSTVTGDNSPLHF.

The gene calls are TRBV19 and TRBJ1-5; D gene uncertain. CDR1 and CDR2 from the germline V gene are LNHDA and SQIVND (reference sequence). The CDR3 has 12 residues. V was clipped by 5 bases and J by 9 bases, with 11 bases between them. In nucleotides, the CDR3 is TGTGCCAGTAGTCCTGACCCAGGGCCCCAGCATTTT. This gives the protein CASSPDPGPQHF.

The chain employs TRBV6-2 or TRBV6-3 and TRBJ1-1; D ambiguous. Germline CDR1 and CDR2: MNHEY and SVGEGT. V shed 4 bases and J shed 4 bases, with 16 bases lying between them. CDR3 length equals 15 residues. CDR3 sequence: CASSFSQRSSTEAFF. In DNA form, the CDR3 reads TGTGCCAGCAGTTTTTCCCAAAGGAGTTCCACTGAAGCTTTCTTT.

V gene TRBV11-2 combines with J gene TRBJ2-7, with 8 nucleotides matching TRBD1. The CDR3 consists of 16 residues. The V and J ends lost 2 bases and 2 bases, in that order; junction bases with no gene match: 8. Per germline, CDR1 SGHAT and CDR2 FQNNGV. The CDR3 DNA reads TGTGCCAGCAGCTTACGGGGGACAGGTAGTACCTACGAGCAGTACTTC. It is translated as CASSLRGTGSTYEQYF.

The chain is built from TRBV5-1 and TRBJ2-1; 9 bases line up with TRBD2. Germline CDR1 is SGHRS and CDR2 is YFSETQ. The CDR3 is 16 residues long. The trim removed 0 bases at V and 6 bases at J, leaving 7 bases unmatched. CDR3 loop: CASSLVLASGVNEQFF. CDR3 coding DNA: TGCGCCAGCAGCTTGGTGTTGGCTAGCGGGGTCAATGAGCAGTTCTTC.

This rearrangement joins TRBV7-2 to TRBJ2-7; TRBD2 matches at 10 bases. The CDR3 covers 17 residues. Germline assignment: CDR1 SGHTA and CDR2 FQGNSA. The V gene end was trimmed by 4 bases and the J gene end by 4 bases; junction bases not matched to a gene: 13. The CDR3, as DNA: TGTGCCAGCAGCTCGCGAACTAGCGGGAAAAGTCTTTACGAGCAGTACTTC. The encoded protein is CASSSRTSGKSLYEQYF.

This clone was seen a single time. The chain carries TRBV15 and TRBJ1-1; 9 bases fit TRBD1. Germline-derived CDR1 and CDR2 are LNHNV and YYDKDF (reference sequence). The junction had 3 bases not matched to a gene; V was cut back by 3 bases and J by 4 bases. CDR3 size: 14 residues. The CDR3 loop reads CATSRGQGVTEAFF. The DNA of the CDR3 is TGTGCCACCAGCAGGGGACAGGGAGTCACTGAAGCTTTCTTT.